The 17 T cell receptor beta chains presented below share a single source sample, sequenced in a study of Graves' ophthalmopathy and Graves' hyperthyroidism. TCR beta CDR3 regions were amplified from RNA transcripts. Amplification began with first-round RT-PCR using HTBI primers, then second-round multiplex PCR was performed. TCRdb reprocessed the multiplex PCR reads via MiXCR and lists one record per CDR3 protein. Of a few hundred thousand distinct CDR3 sequences listed, about 35% are singletons. Input material: peripheral blood or thyroid tissue (not recorded which). These receptor sequences come from an adult man with Graves' hyperthyroidism.

This clonotype was observed many times. The chain uses TRBV20-1 and TRBJ2-7; D is unresolved. Germline V gene data show CDR1 as DFQATT and CDR2 as SNEGSKA (reference sequence). V was pared by 0 bases and J by 3 bases, with 12 bases between. CDR3 size: 14 residues. CDR3 protein: CSAREQGRDYEQYF. The CDR3 DNA reads TGCAGTGCTAGAGAACAAGGGCGCGACTACGAGCAGTACTTC.

This clonotype has ten or more counts. This chain joins TRBV12-3 or TRBV12-4 and TRBJ2-5; D ambiguous. This CDR3 comprises 13 residues. Trimming shortened V by 5 bases and J by 7 bases, and 14 bases separated the two germline ends. The CDR3 region is CASSTTLKGTQYF. The DNA of the CDR3 is TGTGCCAGCAGTACTACCTTAAAAGGGACCCAGTACTTC.

J is TRBJ1-2 and V is TRBV20-1, with a tentative D call TRBD1 (6 bases). Per the germline V gene, CDR1 is DFQATT and CDR2 is SNEGSKA (reference sequence). Trimming shortened V by 0 bases and J by 2 bases, and 10 bases separated the two germline ends. The CDR3 runs to 14 residues. CDR3 DNA: TGCAGTGCTAGAGATGTGGGGGCAAACTATGGCTACACCTTC. As protein: CSARDVGANYGYTF.

As concerns this clonotype: A read error may explain this, as a much larger clone is one base away. The V call is TRBV12-3 or TRBV12-4, the J call TRBJ2-5; unclear D gene. The ends were cut back, 1 base at V and 6 bases at J, with 12 bases in the middle. The CDR3 runs 14 residues. CDR3 in amino acids: CASSLEGSPKTQYF. In DNA form, the CDR3 reads TGTGCCAGCAGTTTAGAAGGCAGCCCCAAGACCCAGTACTTC.

The sample holds a few counts of this clonotype. The rearrangement links TRBV20-1 to TRBJ2-5; D unclear. Germline-derived CDR1 and CDR2 are DFQATT and SNEGSKA (reference sequence). Deletions cut 2 bases from V and 5 bases from J, with 9 bases between. CDR3 length: 12 amino acids. The CDR3: CSARTSVETQYF. The CDR3 DNA reads TGCAGTGCTAGAACCAGCGTCGAGACCCAGTACTTC.

This clonotype was counted between two and nine times. The CDR3 reads CASSLLGGTDTQYF. The DNA for the CDR3 is TGCGCCAGCAGCTTGTTGGGGGGAACAGATACGCAGTATTTT. J is TRBJ2-3 and V is TRBV5-1; possibly TRBD2 for D (6 bases). Per the germline V gene, CDR1 is SGHRS and CDR2 is YFSETQ. The CDR3 is made up of 14 amino acids. Deletions cut 1 base from V and 3 bases from J, with 9 bases between. The whole variable domain, filled in from reference TRBV5-1 and TRBJ2-3, reads KAGVTQTPRYLIKTRGQQVTLSCSPISGHRSVSWYQQTPGQGLQFLFEYFSETQRNKGNFPGRFSGRQFSNSRSEMNVSTLELGDSALYLCASSLLGGTDTQYFGPGTRLTVL.

This clonotype was recorded a few times. The chain is built from TRBV24-1 and TRBJ2-3; D call uncertain. The CDR3 length is 16 residues. CDR1 and CDR2 (germline): KGHDR, SFDVKD. The ends were cut back, 2 bases at V and 2 bases at J, with 13 bases in the middle. CDR3 amino acids: CATSDSVTAYTDTQYF. In DNA, the CDR3 is TGTGCCACCAGTGATTCTGTAACGGCCTACACAGATACGCAGTATTTT.

This clonotype was seen a single time. The rearrangement joins TRBV29-1 to TRBJ2-2; possible D gene TRBD1, 5 bases. V lost 8 bases and J 6 bases, leaving 16 bases between the germline ends. Germline-derived CDR1 and CDR2 are SQVTM and ANQGSEA. This CDR3 region has 13 residues. Here the CDR3 reads CSSYRTSSGELFF. CDR3 bases: TGCAGCAGTTACCGGACAAGCTCCGGGGAGCTGTTTTTT.

This clonotype was seen many times. The chain joins TRBV20-1 to TRBJ2-5; D may correspond to TRBD1 or TRBD2 (5 bases each). Between the trimmed V and J ends, which lost 5 bases and 0 bases, there was a span of 16 bases. Germline V gene data show CDR1 as DFQATT and CDR2 as SNEGSKA (reference sequence). CDR3 length: 15 amino acids. CDR3 loop: CSAEGSVGNQETQYF. CDR3 nucleotide sequence: TGCAGTGCTGAGGGGAGCGTAGGAAACCAAGAGACCCAGTACTTC.

This clonotype was counted a few times. This chain joins TRBV2 and TRBJ2-7; D unresolved. There are 12 residues in the CDR3. V lost 3 bases, J lost 5 bases, and 8 bases lay in between. CDR1 and CDR2 from the germline V gene are SNHLY and FYNNEI. In DNA form, the CDR3 reads TGTGCCAGCAGTGAGCCCACCGACGAGCAGTACTTC. It translates to CASSEPTDEQYF.

The gene calls are TRBV2 and TRBJ1-2, with 9 nucleotides matching TRBD1. In germline, CDR1 is SNHLY, CDR2 FYNNEI. The CDR3 has 15 amino acids. The ends lost 3 bases at V and 3 bases at J; junction bases unmatched: 5. This CDR3 reads CASSDNRGRDYGYTF. DNA of the CDR3: TGTGCCAGCAGTGATAACAGGGGGCGCGACTATGGCTACACCTTC.

This clonotype came up many times. The chain joins TRBV10-2 to TRBJ2-7; 9 positions agree with TRBD1. The germline V gene encodes CDR1 WSHSY and CDR2 SAAADI. The CDR3 length is 14 residues. J gave up 3 bases and V 4 bases, and 4 bases lay outside the gene matches. CDR3 region: CASSASGQGYEQYF. CDR3 DNA: TGCGCCAGCAGTGCCTCGGGACAGGGCTACGAGCAGTACTTC.

This clonotype was picked up a small number of times. This could be a read error, since a much larger clone is one nucleotide away. The rearrangement joins TRBV6-5 to TRBJ1-2; D is possibly TRBD1 (5 bases). The CDR3 extends over 12 amino acids. The germline V gene has CDR1 MNHEY and CDR2 SVGAGI. This chain's CDR3 is CAGSAQGGGYTF. The DNA of the CDR3 is TGTGCCGGCAGTGCGCAGGGTGGAGGCTACACCTTC.

The sample holds many counts of this clonotype. The chain has TRBV10-3 and TRBJ2-2, with 8 bases aligning to TRBD1. Germline assignment: CDR1 ENHRY and CDR2 SYGVKD. The CDR3 covers 16 residues. V gave up 0 bases and J gave up 4 bases; unmatched junction bases: 4. DNA for the CDR3: TGTGCCATCAGTGAGTCACCAGGGGGCATCACCGGGGAGCTGTTTTTT. Its translation: CAISESPGGITGELFF.

This clonotype came up many times. CDR3 protein: CASSTDGPQHF. In DNA form, the CDR3 reads TGTGCCAGCAGTACCGACGGGCCCCAGCATTTT. The chain links TRBV12-3 or TRBV12-4 to TRBJ1-5, with D unclear. The CDR3 extends over 11 amino acids. The V gene lost 5 bases and the J gene lost 9 bases, with 8 bases spanning the gap.

Ten or more counts support this clonotype. The chain carries TRBV7-8 and TRBJ1-4; 8 nucleotides match TRBD1. V was clipped by 1 base and J by 8 bases; unmatched bases: 6. From germline, CDR1 is SGHVS and CDR2 FQNEAQ. The CDR3 is 15 amino acids. The CDR3 sequence is CASSLVGGTGEKLFF. In DNA, the CDR3 is TGTGCCAGCAGCTTAGTAGGAGGGACAGGCGAAAAACTGTTTTTT.

Only a few counts were recorded for this clonotype. V usage is TRBV7-9 and J usage is TRBJ2-7; D uncertain. Trimming pared 5 bases from V and 7 bases from J, leaving 18 bases between. The CDR3 is made up of 14 amino acids. Germline V lookup: CDR1 SEHNR, CDR2 FQNEAQ (reference sequence). The CDR3 sequence is CASSPGRSYNEQYF. The CDR3 nucleotides are TGTGCCAGCAGCCCCGGACGGAGCTACAATGAGCAGTACTTC.